The 8 T cell receptor beta chains below all came from one sample that was sequenced in a study of patients and donors after allogeneic stem cell transplantation (dated by TCRdb to 2020 to 2021). The method behind the library was RT-PCR. The instrument was a NextSeq 550. In TCRdb, the public reads were trimmed at Q25 with fastp and aligned with MiXCR, with productive beta chains retained. All rows with the same CDR3 protein become a single entry with the most common DNA and genes. The sample contains some 87,000 distinct CDR3 sequences, around 49% of them found a single time. The ten largest clones add up to 60% to 65% of the sample. Sequencing was carried out using blood, either unsorted or a sorted T cell fraction (not recorded which). These receptors all come from a human donor who was either an allogeneic HSCT recipient or a stem cell or donor lymphocyte infusion donor (not recorded which). It is not recorded whose cells these are; they may come from a transplant donor.

The V call is TRBV5-1, the J call TRBJ2-3, with D possibly being TRBD2 (6 bases). V was clipped by 5 bases and J by 3 bases, with 16 bases between them. The CDR3 totals 15 residues. Germline V CDR1 and CDR2: SGHRS, YFSETQ. The CDR3 spells CASSVDYPETDTQYF. As DNA, the CDR3 is TGCGCCAGCAGTGTGGACTATCCTGAAACAGATACGCAGTATTTT.

This clonotype was observed a handful of times. The rearrangement links TRBV20-1 to TRBJ1-1, with 7 bases lining up with TRBD1. Unmatched junction bases numbered 6, after V lost 0 bases and J lost 2 bases. The CDR3 extends over 15 amino acids. Germline V gene data show CDR1 as DFQATT and CDR2 as SNEGSKA (reference sequence). Here the CDR3 reads CSARDFRGLNTEAFF. DNA for the CDR3: TGCAGTGCTAGAGATTTTAGGGGGCTCAACACTGAAGCTTTCTTT.

This clonotype came up a few times. The junction differs from germline at one of its ends, possibly a read error. V and J are TRBV6-1 and TRBJ1-2; D is possibly TRBD1 (5 bases). Germline CDR1 is MNHNS and CDR2 is SASEGT. The CDR3 extends over 12 amino acids. CDR3 protein: CASSEGRLHHAF. CDR3 DNA sequence: TGTGCCAGCAGTGAGGGACGTCTTCATCACGCCTTC.

This rearrangement joins TRBV7-3 to TRBJ2-1; D is perhaps TRBD2 (5 bases). Germline CDR1 reads SGHTA; CDR2 reads FQGTGA. Trimming removed 3 bases from V and 7 bases from J, with 16 bases in between. The CDR3 runs 15 residues. The CDR3 DNA sequence: TGTGCCAGCAGCTTGGACTCTGGGGTTCAAAATGAGCAGTTCTTC. Residues: CASSLDSGVQNEQFF.

The chain has TRBV12-3 or TRBV12-4 and TRBJ2-3; D not resolved. The CDR3 is 11 amino acids. Trimming removed 7 bases from V and 6 bases from J, with 8 bases in between. The CDR3 DNA is TGTGCCAGCAAAAAATCGGATACGCAGTATTTT. Translated: CASKKSDTQYF.

The chain combines TRBV5-1 with TRBJ1-4; D is possibly TRBD1 (6 bases). The V and J ends lost 2 bases and 7 bases respectively, with 18 bases between them. CDR3 length equals 16 residues. Per the germline V gene, CDR1 is SGHRS and CDR2 is YFSETQ. CDR3 protein: CASSLDPGGLGEKLFF. CDR3 DNA: TGCGCCAGCAGCTTAGACCCCGGGGGGCTGGGTGAAAAACTGTTTTTT. Combining the CDR3 with reference TRBV5-1 and TRBJ1-4 gives the whole variable domain KAGVTQTPRYLIKTRGQQVTLSCSPISGHRSVSWYQQTPGQGLQFLFEYFSETQRNKGNFPGRFSGRQFSNSRSEMNVSTLELGDSALYLCASSLDPGGLGEKLFFGSGTQLSVL.

This clonotype occurred many times. This rearrangement joins TRBV6-5 to TRBJ1-1; 9 nucleotides match TRBD1. Germline assignment: CDR1 MNHEY and CDR2 SVGAGI. The CDR3 is 17 amino acids. The trim removed 6 bases at V and 10 bases at J, leaving 21 bases unmatched. The CDR3 coding sequence is TGTGCCAGCAGGAGTATACAGGGGGCGTTCTCTGAGAGGCGAGCTTTCTTT. Translated: CASRSIQGAFSERRAFF.

The chain carries TRBV27 and TRBJ1-1, with D unclear. V lost 11 bases to trimming and J lost 1 base, with 14 bases between them. Germline V gene sequence: CDR1 MNHEY, CDR2 SMNVEV (reference sequence). The CDR3 is 13 amino acids. CDR3 nucleotide sequence: TGTGCCGTTAGTAGGGCGTCGAACACTGAAGCTTTCTTT. Protein: CAVSRASNTEAFF.